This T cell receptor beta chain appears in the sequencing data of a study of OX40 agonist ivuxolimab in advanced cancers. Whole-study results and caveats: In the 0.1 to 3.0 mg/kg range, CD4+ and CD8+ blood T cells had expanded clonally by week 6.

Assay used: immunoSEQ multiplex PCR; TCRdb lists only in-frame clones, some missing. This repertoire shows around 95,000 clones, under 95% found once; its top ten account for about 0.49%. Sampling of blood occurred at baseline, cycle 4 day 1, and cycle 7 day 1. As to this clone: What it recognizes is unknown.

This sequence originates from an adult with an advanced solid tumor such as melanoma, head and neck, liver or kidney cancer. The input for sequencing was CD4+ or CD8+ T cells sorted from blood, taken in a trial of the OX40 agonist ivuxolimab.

Here the CDR3 reads CASNYRVTHEQYF. The CDR3 DNA follows: TGTGCCAGCAATTACAGGGTTACCCACGAGCAGTACTTC. This chain joins TRBV2 and TRBJ2-7; maybe TRBD1 (6 bases). CDR1 is SNHLY, CDR2 FYNNEI, per germline. The V and J ends lost 7 bases and 5 bases respectively, with 15 bases between them. CDR3 length: 13 residues.